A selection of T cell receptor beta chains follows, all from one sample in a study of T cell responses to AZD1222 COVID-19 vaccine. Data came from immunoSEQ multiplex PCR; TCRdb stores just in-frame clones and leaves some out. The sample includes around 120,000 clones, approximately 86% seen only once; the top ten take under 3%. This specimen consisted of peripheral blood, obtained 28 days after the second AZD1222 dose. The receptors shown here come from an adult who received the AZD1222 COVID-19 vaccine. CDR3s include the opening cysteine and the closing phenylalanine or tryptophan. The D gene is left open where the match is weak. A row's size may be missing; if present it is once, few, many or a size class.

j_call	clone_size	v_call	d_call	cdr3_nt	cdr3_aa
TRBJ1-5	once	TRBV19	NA	TGTGCCAGTAGTACAAACAGGGATCAGCCCCAGCATTTT	CASSTNRDQPQHF
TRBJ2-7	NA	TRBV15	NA	TGTGCCACCAGCAGAGATTACGAGAGGTCATACGAGCAGTACTTC	CATSRDYERSYEQYF
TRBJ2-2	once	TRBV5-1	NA	TGCGCCAGCAGCTTGAGCCTAAACACCGGGGAGCTGTTTTTT	CASSLSLNTGELFF
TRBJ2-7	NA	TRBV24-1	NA	TGTGCCACCAGTGACGGGGCGGAATACGAGCAGTACTTC	CATSDGAEYEQYF
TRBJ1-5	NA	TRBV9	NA	TGTGCCAGCAGCCCACAGGGAGGGCGCAATCAGCCCCAGCATTTT	CASSPQGGRNQPQHF
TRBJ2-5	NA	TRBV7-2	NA	TGTGCCAGCAGCAGCACCCAGGGCCGCACAGAGACCCAGTACTTC	CASSSTQGRTETQYF
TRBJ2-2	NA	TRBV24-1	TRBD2	TGTGCCACCAGTGATTGGGCTAGCGGGGGGAACACCGGGGAGCTGTTTTTT	CATSDWASGGNTGELFF
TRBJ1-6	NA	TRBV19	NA	TGTGCCAGTAGTATTTACCAGGGGACTAATTCACCCCTCCACTTT	CASSIYQGTNSPLHF
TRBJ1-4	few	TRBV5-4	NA	TGTGCCAGCAGCTTGAGGGGTGCCGGAAATGAAAAACTGTTTTTT	CASSLRGAGNEKLFF
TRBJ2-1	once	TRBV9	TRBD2	TGTGCCAGCAGCCCCAGCGGGGGCCACTCCTACAATGAGCAGTTCTTC	CASSPSGGHSYNEQFF
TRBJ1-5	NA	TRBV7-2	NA	TGTGCCAGCAGCTTACTCCCGGACAATCAGCCCCAGCATTTT	CASSLLPDNQPQHF
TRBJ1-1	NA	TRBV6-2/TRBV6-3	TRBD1	TGTGCCAGCAGTTACTCCGGGACAGCAGAAGCTTTCTTT	CASSYSGTAEAFF
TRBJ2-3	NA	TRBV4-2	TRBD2	TGTGCCAGCAGCCAAGATCCAGGTGCGGGGGGGACAGATACGCAGTATTTT	CASSQDPGAGGTDTQYF
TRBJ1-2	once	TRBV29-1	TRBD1	TGCAGCGTAACACAGGGGGCAAGGGACTATGGCTACACCTTC	CSVTQGARDYGYTF
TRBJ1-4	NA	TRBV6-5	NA	TGTGCCAGCAGCCCCTATCCCGGGGCAGAAAACCTGTTTTTT	CASSPYPGAENLFF
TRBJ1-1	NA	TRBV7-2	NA	TGTGCCAGCAGCCAGGGAAGGAACACTGAAGCTTTCTTT	CASSQGRNTEAFF
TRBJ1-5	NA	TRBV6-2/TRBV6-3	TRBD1	TGTGCCAGCAGCCCTCCTCCGGGACAGGGGGGCGGTCAGCCCCAGCATTTT	CASSPPPGQGGGQPQHF
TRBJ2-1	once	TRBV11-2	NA	TGTGCCAGCAGCTCCTACTATAGTAATGAGCAGTTCTTC	CASSSYYSNEQFF
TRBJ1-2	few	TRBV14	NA	TGTGCCAGCAGCCAAGTGGCATCCTTCAGCTACACCTTC	CASSQVASFSYTF